Sequencing of this T cell receptor (beta chain) was carried out in a study of preoperative IRX-2 immunotherapy in early breast cancer. Documented treatment: preoperative locoregional IRX-2 cytokine immunotherapy. Preoperative locoregional IRX-2 cytokine immunotherapy was tested in the phase Ib source study. Clones were sequenced by immunoSEQ multiplex PCR, and TCRdb holds only the in-frame ones, with some missing. The table lists 40,000 or so clones, about 95% of them singletons. Looked up from germline, CDR1 is KGHSH and CDR2 is LQKENI. J was trimmed by 6 bases and V by 3 bases; bases with no gene match: 9. This CDR3 comprises 16 residues.

Sequenced here: tumor tissue, sampled after IRX-2 immunotherapy. The receptor was isolated from a human donor with breast cancer. This chain joins TRBV18 and TRBJ1-5; the match to TRBD1 covers 9 bases. CDR3 sequence reads: CASSPSAGTGIQPQHF. The CDR3 region has the DNA TGTGCCAGCTCACCGAGCGCGGGGACAGGGATTCAGCCCCAGCATTTT.